Included here is one T cell receptor (beta chain) sequence, with context. Antigen unknown. Germline CDR1 MNHNS, CDR2 SASEGT. V was clipped by 4 bases and J by 1 base, with 10 bases between them. This CDR3 has 14 amino acids. TCRdb re-derived calls from the reads in MiXCR, one entry per CDR3 protein. The table shows about 920,000 distinct CDR3 sequences, with approximately 33% occurring only once. This sample was taken from a study of T cell repertoires in cytomegalovirus infection. Whole-study results and caveats: CMV carriers with the relevant HLA were identified by cumulative public TCR beta family frequency.

The TCR was taken from a human donor in good health (CMV status not recorded). Some clones in this sample may be carry-over from other donors' samples. The sample was cultured CD8+ T cells from PBMCs, taken from culture after CMV antigen stimulation. The chain has TRBV6-1 and TRBJ1-1, with D possibly matching TRBD1 (5 bases). The DNA of the CDR3 is TGTGCCAGCAGTGTCTTAACAGGGAACACTGAAGCTTTCTTT. Residues: CASSVLTGNTEAFF.